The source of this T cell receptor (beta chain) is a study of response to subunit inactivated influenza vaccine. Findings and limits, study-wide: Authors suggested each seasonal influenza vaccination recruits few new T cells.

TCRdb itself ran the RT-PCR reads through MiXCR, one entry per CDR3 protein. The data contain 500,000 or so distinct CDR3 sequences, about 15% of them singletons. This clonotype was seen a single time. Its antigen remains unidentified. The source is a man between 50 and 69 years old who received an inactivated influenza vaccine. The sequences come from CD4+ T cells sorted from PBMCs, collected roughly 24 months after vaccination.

The CDR3 protein is CAWTLGGGNSPLHF. For the CDR3, the DNA is TGTGCCTGGACTCTCGGGGGGGGTAATTCACCCCTCCACTTT. The chain links TRBV30 to TRBJ1-6; a weak D match, TRBD1 (5 bases). The germline V and J ends were trimmed by 4 bases and 6 bases, with 13 bases remaining between them. From germline, CDR1 is GTSNPN and CDR2 SVGIG (reference sequence). The CDR3 loop spans 14 amino acids.